Below are 20 T cell receptor beta chains sequenced from a single sample in a study of early T cells in non-severe SARS-CoV-2 infection. TCRdb reprocessed the 5' RACE reads with MiXCR, giving one entry per CDR3 protein. Here the sample spans fewer than 70,000 distinct CDR3 sequences, 4.6% being singletons. Material: whole blood, obtained at baseline. The receptors originated from an adult who was a healthcare worker with PCR-confirmed SARS-CoV-2 infection or an uninfected control (not recorded which). The donor label of this sample is uncertain.

There are many counts of this clonotype. V usage is TRBV20-1 and J usage is TRBJ2-7, with 7 bases lining up with TRBD2. J lost 5 bases, V lost 8 bases, and 15 bases had no gene match. The CDR3 has 14 amino acids. Germline V lookup: CDR1 DFQATT, CDR2 SNEGSKA (reference sequence). The CDR3 sequence: CSPHSGVGRDEQYF. The CDR3 DNA sequence: TGCAGTCCCCATTCCGGCGTTGGGAGGGACGAGCAGTACTTC.

This clonotype was counted a few times. This chain links TRBV6-6 with TRBJ1-5; 10 bases line up with TRBD1. V shed 3 bases, J shed 5 bases, and the junction held 7 bases outside the gene matches. Germline assignment: CDR1 MNHNY and CDR2 SVGAGI (reference sequence). CDR3 length: 16 amino acids. This CDR3 is CASSYTGTGAHQPQHF. The CDR3 DNA reads TGTGCCAGCAGTTATACCGGGACAGGGGCCCATCAGCCCCAGCATTTT.

This clonotype was observed many times. The chain is built from TRBV29-1 and TRBJ2-5; 13 nucleotides agree with TRBD2. Trimming at V came to 7 bases and at J to 0 bases, leaving 11 bases not matched to a gene. Per germline, CDR1 SQVTM and CDR2 ANQGSEA. This CDR3 region has 17 residues. In DNA, the CDR3 is TGCAGCGCCCGAAGACTAGCGGGGGGAAAGTACCAAGAGACCCAGTACTTC. Translated: CSARRLAGGKYQETQYF.

The sample holds many counts of this clonotype. The chain is built from TRBV12-3 or TRBV12-4 and TRBJ1-2, with D maybe TRBD1 (5 bases). Deletions cut 3 bases from V and 4 bases from J, with 15 bases between. CDR3 length: 15 amino acids. The CDR3 reads CASSFGRAVGYGYTF. The CDR3 DNA reads TGTGCCAGCAGTTTTGGCAGGGCGGTGGGCTATGGCTACACCTTC.

This clonotype appeared many times. V usage is TRBV18 and J usage is TRBJ1-1, with 7 positions matching TRBD1. The V and J ends lost 6 bases and 1 base, in that order; junction bases with no gene match: 17. Germline-derived CDR1 and CDR2 are KGHSH and LQKENI. The CDR3 length is 18 residues. The CDR3 DNA reads as TGTGCCAGCTCCCCCAGCTCCCGGGACAGCGCCCGGAACACTGAAGCTTTCTTT. Amino acids: CASSPSSRDSARNTEAFF.

This clonotype has just a few counts. The rearrangement uses TRBV5-8 and TRBJ2-1; D is uncertain. The V and J ends lost 1 base and 10 bases respectively, with 6 bases between them. The CDR3 has 11 residues. Per germline, CDR1 SGHTS and CDR2 YDEGEE. CDR3 nucleotide sequence: TGTGCCAGCAGCTTGCTACAGGAGCAGTTCTTC. It specifies CASSLLQEQFF.

This clonotype was picked up many times. CDR3 nucleotide sequence: TGTGCCAGCAGTGACAGCCCCGGTCAGCCCCAGCATTTT. Its protein is CASSDSPGQPQHF. This rearrangement joins TRBV12-3 or TRBV12-4 to TRBJ1-5; D is possibly TRBD1 (5 bases). The V and J ends lost 5 bases and 6 bases respectively, with 11 bases between them. This CDR3 region has 13 residues.

In its sample, this clonotype was seen many times. The chain has TRBV20-1 and TRBJ1-3; D unresolved. The length of the CDR3 is 15 residues. From germline, CDR1 is DFQATT and CDR2 SNEGSKA (reference sequence). Trimming left V 6 bases short and J 0 bases short, with 15 bases between. For the CDR3, the DNA is TGCAGTGCCAAGGCAGGCGCTGACTCTGGAAACACCATATATTTT. Residues: CSAKAGADSGNTIYF.

This clonotype has a count of ten or more. The chain carries TRBV6-5 and TRBJ1-2; D is possibly TRBD1 (6 bases). Between the trimmed V and J ends, which lost 6 bases and 6 bases, there was a span of 17 bases. This CDR3 spans 14 amino acids. Looked up from germline, CDR1 is MNHEY and CDR2 is SVGAGI. CDR3 in amino acids: CASRSGQPSNGYTF. CDR3 bases: TGTGCCAGCAGGTCCGGACAGCCTTCGAATGGCTACACCTTC.

This sequence joins TRBV7-9 and TRBJ2-1, with D uncertain. This CDR3 comprises 14 residues. The V end lost 2 bases, the J end lost 4 bases, and 9 bases lay between the germline ends. Germline assignment: CDR1 SEHNR and CDR2 FQNEAQ (reference sequence). The CDR3 DNA is TGTGCCAGCAGCTTATCACCACAATACAATGAGCAGTTCTTC. It translates to CASSLSPQYNEQFF. Complete variable domain (other parts from reference TRBV7-9 and TRBJ2-1): DTGVSQNPRHKITKRGQNVTFRCDPISEHNRLYWYRQTLGQGPEFLTYFQNEAQLEKSRLLSDRFSAERPKGSFSTLEIQRTEQGDSAMYLCASSLSPQYNEQFFGPGTRLTVL.

In its sample, this clonotype was seen a few times. J is TRBJ2-7 and V is TRBV7-9; a possible D gene is TRBD1 (5 bases). CDR1 and CDR2 (germline): SEHNR, FQNEAQ (reference sequence). V was shortened by 1 base and J by 5 bases, with 9 bases between the two germline ends. The CDR3 is 13 residues long. CDR3 loop: CASSLVSGHEQYF. The CDR3 region has the DNA TGTGCCAGCAGCTTAGTTTCAGGGCACGAGCAGTACTTC.

The chain has TRBV11-3 and TRBJ2-3; no clear D. CDR3 length: 15 amino acids. Between the trimmed V and J ends, which lost 5 bases and 5 bases, there was a span of 17 bases. Germline V gives CDR1 SGHNT, CDR2 YENEEA. The CDR3 reads CASSPAPVARDTQYF. For the CDR3, the DNA is TGTGCCAGCAGCCCGGCCCCCGTTGCACGAGATACGCAGTATTTT.

In its sample, this clonotype was seen a few times. This sequence joins TRBV7-2 and TRBJ1-1; D is possibly TRBD1 (5 bases). The CDR3 consists of 16 residues. Trimming removed 3 bases from V and 1 base from J, with 15 bases in between. CDR1 and CDR2 (germline): SGHTA, FQGNSA. CDR3 DNA: TGTGCCAGCAGCTTCTTGGGGGACTCCCAGAACACTGAAGCTTTCTTT. As protein: CASSFLGDSQNTEAFF.

In its sample, this clonotype was seen a few times. CDR3 sequence: CASSFLTTDTQYF. CDR3 sequence (DNA): TGTGCCAGCAGCTTTCTCACCACAGATACGCAGTATTTT. The V call is TRBV11-2, the J call TRBJ2-3; D ambiguous. The CDR3 runs to 13 residues. The germline V and J ends were trimmed by 3 bases and 2 bases, with 6 bases remaining between them. Germline V gives CDR1 SGHAT, CDR2 FQNNGV.

In its sample, this clonotype was seen many times. This sequence joins TRBV7-2 and TRBJ2-5; perhaps TRBD2 as D (5 bases). This CDR3 is 14 amino acids long. V lost 3 bases to trimming and J lost 3 bases, with 11 bases between them. Germline CDR1 SGHTA, CDR2 FQGNSA. The CDR3 nucleotides read TGTGCCAGCAGCTTCCTAGCCACCGAAGAGACCCAGTACTTC. Translation: CASSFLATEETQYF.

This clonotype was detected only a few times. The CDR3 protein is CASTTGLAAADTQYF. In DNA form, the CDR3 reads TGTGCCAGCACCACCGGACTAGCGGCGGCAGATACGCAGTATTTT. This chain uses TRBV28 with TRBJ2-3; TRBD2 matches at 10 bases. Per germline, CDR1 MDHEN and CDR2 SYDVKM. V shed 7 bases, J shed 4 bases, and the junction held 8 bases outside the gene matches. The CDR3 is 15 amino acids.

The sample holds many counts of this clonotype. The CDR3 is CSASPGQMETQYF. The CDR3 region has the DNA TGCAGTGCTAGTCCCGGGCAAATGGAGACCCAGTACTTC. This chain uses TRBV20-1 with TRBJ2-5; D gene ambiguous. The V end lost 3 bases, the J end lost 5 bases, and 13 bases lay between the germline ends. Germline V gene lookup returns CDR1 DFQATT and CDR2 SNEGSKA (reference sequence). This CDR3 is built from 13 residues.

This clonotype was seen at least ten times. V usage is TRBV11-2 and J usage is TRBJ1-1, with 9 nucleotides matching TRBD1. V was pared by 5 bases and J by 3 bases, with 16 bases of the junction left unmatched. This CDR3 contains 18 residues. Per germline, CDR1 SGHAT and CDR2 FQNNGV. The CDR3 DNA is TGTGCCAGCAGCCACGTCCCCCCGGTGGGACAGGGATACACTGAAGCTTTCTTT. This translates into CASSHVPPVGQGYTEAFF.

This clonotype was observed a handful of times. This sequence joins TRBV3-1 and TRBJ2-3, with a weak D call TRBD1 (5 bases). There are 15 residues in the CDR3. Germline V lookup: CDR1 LGHDT, CDR2 YNNKEL (reference sequence). The V end was cut by 3 bases, the J end by 6 bases, with 16 bases between. DNA of the CDR3: TGTGCCAGCAGCCAGAACCCCCCAGGGCCGGATACGCAGTATTTT. Protein sequence: CASSQNPPGPDTQYF.

This clonotype was picked up a small number of times. J is TRBJ1-1 and V is TRBV29-1; D remains ambiguous. The CDR3 is 12 residues long. The ends were cut back, 4 bases at V and 1 base at J, with 7 bases in the middle. CDR1 is SQVTM, CDR2 ANQGSEA, per germline. CDR3 sequence reads: CSVASRNTEAFF. Here the CDR3 DNA reads TGCAGCGTTGCATCGAGGAACACTGAAGCTTTCTTT.